Listed here are 18 T cell receptor beta chains from one sample, sequenced in a study of blood T cells in healthy people across ages. The second PCR ran roughly 6 to 11 cycles with a sample-barcoded 5' primer and J-beta primers. TCRdb passed the 5' RACE reads through MiXCR, listing each CDR3 protein once. The top ten hold over 35% of the sample, which has approximately 600,000 distinct CDR3 sequences, under 65% seen once. The sample consisted of blood. These receptors all stem from a man aged 60-69 years in good health.

V and J are TRBV6-5 and TRBJ2-5, with D maybe TRBD2 (6 bases). Matching the DNA end better, TRBJ2-7 makes the J call doubtful. The CDR3 totals 15 residues. Germline V gene data show CDR1 as MNHEY and CDR2 as SVGAGI. This CDR3 reads CASSYEASALYEQYF. CDR3 nucleotide sequence: TGTGCCAGCAGTTACGAAGCTAGCGCCTTGTACGAGCAGTACTTC.

The gene calls are TRBV14 and TRBJ2-3; 8 bases align to TRBD1. Germline V lookup: CDR1 SGHDN, CDR2 FVKESK. The CDR3 is 14 residues long. V shed 4 bases and J 10 bases; nucleotides not matched to a gene: 10. In DNA form, the CDR3 reads TGTGCCAGCAGCCCGGGGACAGGATATCTATCGCAGTATTTT. It translates to CASSPGTGYLSQYF.

This rearrangement joins TRBV6-6 to TRBJ2-5; D is tentatively TRBD1 or TRBD2 (5 bases each). Germline-derived CDR1 and CDR2 are MNHNY and SVGAGI (reference sequence). This CDR3 spans 14 amino acids. The germline V and J ends were trimmed by 6 bases and 5 bases, with 16 bases remaining between them. CDR3: CASSLGTARETQYF. CDR3 sequence (DNA): TGTGCCAGCAGCCTCGGGACCGCGAGGGAGACCCAGTACTTC.

The gene calls are TRBV7-9 and TRBJ2-5; perhaps TRBD2 as D (6 bases). This CDR3 is 14 amino acids long. V was trimmed by 7 bases and J by 5 bases, leaving 17 bases between them. Germline V lookup: CDR1 SEHNR, CDR2 FQNEAQ (reference sequence). The CDR3 coding sequence is TGTGCCAGCATCCCAGTGGGGGGTGTGGAGACCCAGTACTTC. This codes for CASIPVGGVETQYF.

V and J are TRBV6-6 and TRBJ1-3, with TRBD1 identical over 8 bases. The ends lost 6 bases at V and 2 bases at J; junction bases unmatched: 6. Germline lookup yields CDR1 MNHNY and CDR2 SVGAGI (reference sequence). The CDR3 covers 15 residues. In DNA, the CDR3 is TGTGCCAGCAGCCAGGGACAGGCCCCTGGAAACACCATATATTTT. It yields the protein CASSQGQAPGNTIYF.

This chain joins TRBV29-1 and TRBJ2-3, with 7 bases fitting TRBD2. V shed 4 bases and J 6 bases; nucleotides not matched to a gene: 10. The CDR3 length is 14 residues. The germline CDR1 and CDR2 sequences are SQVTM and ANQGSEA. The CDR3 nucleotides read TGCAGCGTTGTACCAGCGGGATTTATGGATACGCAGTATTTT. As protein: CSVVPAGFMDTQYF.

This chain joins TRBV10-3 and TRBJ2-7; 7 bases are shared with TRBD1. The CDR3 loop spans 13 amino acids. Germline loops: CDR1 ENHRY, CDR2 SYGVKD. Trimming cost V 10 bases and J 3 bases; bases outside gene matches: 9. This chain's CDR3 is CATATGLGYEQYF. The CDR3 DNA sequence: TGTGCCACCGCGACAGGGTTGGGCTACGAGCAGTACTTC.

This clonotype was counted a single time. This chain links TRBV5-1 with TRBJ2-1; D unclear. Germline-derived CDR1 and CDR2 are SGHRS and YFSETQ. CDR3 length: 15 residues. Trimming cost V 0 bases and J 2 bases, with 9 bases left between them. CDR3 residues: CASSLVGNPYNEQFF. The CDR3 DNA follows: TGCGCCAGCAGCTTGGTAGGGAACCCCTACAATGAGCAGTTCTTC.

The sample holds a few counts of this clonotype. V gene TRBV7-9 combines with J gene TRBJ1-4; D is perhaps TRBD1 (5 bases). The CDR3 extends over 16 amino acids. Trimming cost V 2 bases and J 7 bases, with 17 bases left between them. Germline CDR1 reads SEHNR; CDR2 reads FQNEAQ (reference sequence). The CDR3 sequence: CASSLRSTGTGEKLFF. Written as DNA, the CDR3 is TGTGCCAGCAGCTTAAGATCGACGGGGACCGGTGAAAAACTGTTTTTT.

The gene calls are TRBV7-9 and TRBJ2-7; D gene uncertain. This CDR3 is 11 amino acids long. The germline V and J ends were trimmed by 3 bases and 7 bases, with 7 bases remaining between them. In germline, CDR1 is SEHNR, CDR2 FQNEAQ (reference sequence). The CDR3 spells CASSLFREQYF. In DNA, the CDR3 is TGTGCCAGCAGCTTGTTCCGGGAGCAGTACTTC.

The chain joins TRBV9 to TRBJ2-5; the D call may be TRBD1 or TRBD2 (5 bases each). V lost 4 bases and J lost 4, with 20 bases in between. The CDR3 contains 16 residues. Looked up from germline, CDR1 is SGDLS and CDR2 is YYNGEE. In DNA, the CDR3 is TGTGCCAGCAGCTCAACCGGGACCGCCGGTCCAGAGACCCAGTACTTC. It specifies CASSSTGTAGPETQYF.

The chain joins TRBV20-1 to TRBJ2-3; 7 positions match TRBD1. Germline V gives CDR1 DFQATT, CDR2 SNEGSKA (reference sequence). The CDR3 spans 13 residues. V dropped 7 bases and J dropped 4; count of bases not matched to a gene: 8. The DNA of the CDR3 is TGCAGTGGACAGGGTCCGTCCGCAGATACGCAGTATTTT. It translates to CSGQGPSADTQYF.

Many counts were recorded for this clonotype. The V and J genes are TRBV5-1 and TRBJ2-7; D unclear. The CDR3 has 14 residues. CDR1 and CDR2 from the germline V gene are SGHRS and YFSETQ. V was pared by 4 bases and J by 0 bases, with 11 bases between. The chain's CDR3 is CASSLRASSYEQYF. The CDR3 DNA reads TGCGCCAGCAGCCTAAGGGCGAGCTCCTACGAGCAGTACTTC.

This clonotype came up many times. This chain uses TRBV7-2 with TRBJ2-2, with a tentative D call TRBD1 (6 bases). Germline-derived CDR1 and CDR2 are SGHTA and FQGNSA. The CDR3 is 16 residues long. Trimming took 4 bases from V and 4 from J, leaving 16 bases between them. CDR3 sequence reads: CASSSSPGHLTGELFF. CDR3 DNA sequence: TGTGCCAGCAGCTCATCCCCGGGACATCTCACCGGGGAGCTGTTTTTT.

The rearrangement links TRBV3-1 to TRBJ2-4; 8 bases line up with TRBD1. V shed 1 base and J 10 bases; nucleotides not matched to a gene: 6. The CDR3 has 14 amino acids. Germline CDR1 reads LGHDT; CDR2 reads YNNKEL (reference sequence). The CDR3 sequence: CASSQVGRQGIQYF. CDR3 nucleotide sequence: TGTGCCAGCAGCCAAGTAGGGAGACAGGGGATTCAGTACTTC.

This clonotype showed up just a few times. The chain has TRBV9 and TRBJ2-1; the D gene is possibly TRBD2 (5 bases). Trimming took off 0 bases at V and 2 bases at J, with 6 bases between the two ends. The CDR3 has 14 amino acids. Germline CDR1 and CDR2: SGDLS and YYNGEE. The CDR3 DNA reads as TGTGCCAGCAGCGTAGCGGGGACCTACAATGAGCAGTTCTTC. This encodes CASSVAGTYNEQFF.

V is TRBV6-1 and J is TRBJ1-4; D is perhaps TRBD1 (6 bases). The CDR3 sequence is 15 residues long. Trimming left V 2 bases short and J 5 bases short, with 12 bases between. Germline lookup yields CDR1 MNHNS and CDR2 SASEGT. The CDR3 loop is CASSELDRSNEKLFF. Written as DNA, the CDR3 is TGTGCCAGCAGTGAATTAGACAGGTCGAATGAAAAACTGTTTTTT.

The V call is TRBV5-1, the J call TRBJ2-3; D not resolved. The germline V and J ends were trimmed by 0 bases and 2 bases, with 10 bases remaining between them. CDR3 length: 15 amino acids. Germline V gene lookup returns CDR1 SGHRS and CDR2 YFSETQ. CDR3 residues: CASSLVPGYTDTQYF. Written as DNA, the CDR3 is TGCGCCAGCAGCTTGGTTCCGGGTTACACAGATACGCAGTATTTT.